This TCR beta chain came from a study of blood T cell repertoires in COVID-19. On the study more broadly: The United States, Italy and Spain provided the acute and convalescent COVID-19 samples. The cDNA or gDNA used as material had been derived from T cells, B-cell-depleted T cells, or PBMCs.

V was clipped by 3 bases and J by 3 bases; unmatched bases: 9. The CDR3 loop spans 17 amino acids. Germline V gives CDR1 KGHSH, CDR2 LQKENI. As originally analysed: Amplified reference gene primers provided the basis for estimating nucleated cell counts. Produced via immunoSEQ multiplex PCR; TCRdb's table is partial and in-frame only. That table is the source of V, J and clone size, and D and trimming were worked out from the DNA. The sample contains hundreds of thousands of clones, approximately 86% of which appear only once. The specimen was peripheral blood. This receptor was taken from a man between 65 and 85 years old with acute or convalescent COVID-19. This sequence joins TRBV18 and TRBJ1-3; 9 bases are shared with TRBD1. CDR3 residues: CASSPTPQGAFGNTIYF. The CDR3 DNA is TGTGCCAGCTCACCCACACCACAGGGGGCGTTTGGAAACACCATATATTTT. Supplemented by reference TRBV18 and TRBJ1-3, the full variable domain reads NAGVMQNPRHLVRRRGQEARLRCSPMKGHSHVYWYRQLPEEGLKFMVYLQKENIIDESGMPKERFSAEFPKEGPSILRIQQVVRGDSAAYFCASSPTPQGAFGNTIYFGEGSWLTVV.